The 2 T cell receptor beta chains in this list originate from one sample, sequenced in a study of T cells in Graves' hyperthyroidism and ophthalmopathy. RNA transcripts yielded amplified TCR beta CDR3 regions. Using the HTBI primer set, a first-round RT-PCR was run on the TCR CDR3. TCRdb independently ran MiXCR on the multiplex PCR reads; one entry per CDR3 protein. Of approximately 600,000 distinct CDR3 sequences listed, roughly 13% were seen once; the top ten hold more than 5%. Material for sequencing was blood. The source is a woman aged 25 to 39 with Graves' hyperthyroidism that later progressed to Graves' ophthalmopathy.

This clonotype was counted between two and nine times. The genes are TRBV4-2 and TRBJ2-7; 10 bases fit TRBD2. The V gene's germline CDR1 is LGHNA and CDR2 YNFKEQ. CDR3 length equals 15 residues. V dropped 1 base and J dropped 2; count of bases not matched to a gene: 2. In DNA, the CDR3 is TGTGCCAGCAGCCAAGGAGCGGGAGGGACCTACGAGCAGTACTTC. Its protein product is CASSQGAGGTYEQYF.

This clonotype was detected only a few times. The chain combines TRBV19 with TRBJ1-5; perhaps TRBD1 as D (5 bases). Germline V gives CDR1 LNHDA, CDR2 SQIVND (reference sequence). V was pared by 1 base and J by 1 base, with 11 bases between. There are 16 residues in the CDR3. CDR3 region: CASSIAGPRSNQPQHF. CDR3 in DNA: TGTGCCAGTAGTATAGCGGGACCGAGGAGCAATCAGCCCCAGCATTTT.